This passage covers 10 T cell receptor beta chains from one sample sequenced in a study of shared clonotypes between healthy human individuals. Naivety among CD8 cells was defined by CD45RO negativity and positive CCR7 selection, thereby excluding terminally differentiated effector memory CD45RA+ cells. Sequenced by immunoSEQ multiplex PCR; TCRdb stores in-frame clones only, minus some. Of about 800,000 clones in the sample, 95% to 97% were seen once. Sequencing was done on a sample of naive CD8+ T cells sorted from blood. The receptors were sampled from a man aged 30-40 years in good health.

V is TRBV7-9 and J is TRBJ2-1; 11 bases are a match to TRBD2. This CDR3 has 16 residues. After removal of 5 bases from V and 12 bases from J, the junction contained 15 bases not matched to a gene. CDR1 SEHNR and CDR2 FQNEAQ come from the germline V gene (reference sequence). The CDR3 protein is CASSNSTSGVLHGQFF. Here the CDR3 DNA reads TGTGCCAGCAGCAACTCGACTAGCGGGGTTTTACATGGGCAGTTCTTC. The complete variable domain, with remaining parts taken from reference TRBV7-9 and TRBJ2-1, reads DTGVSQNPRHKITKRGQNVTFRCDPISEHNRLYWYRQTLGQGPEFLTYFQNEAQLEKSRLLSDRFSAERPKGSFSTLEIQRTEQGDSAMYLCASSNSTSGVLHGQFFGPGTRLTVL.

This sequence joins TRBV5-1 and TRBJ2-7, with D perhaps TRBD1 (5 bases). Germline lookup yields CDR1 SGHRS and CDR2 YFSETQ. Deletions cut 0 bases from V and 6 bases from J, with 16 bases between. This CDR3 is 15 amino acids long. CDR3 DNA: TGCGCCAGCAGCTTGGCGTCAGGGTCGTTCCGCGAGCAGTACTTC. This translates into CASSLASGSFREQYF.

This chain connects TRBV6-6 to TRBJ2-5; TRBD1 agrees at 8 bases. Germline trimming cut 0 bases from V and 5 bases from J; bases unmatched to any gene: 2. Germline V gene sequence: CDR1 MNHNY, CDR2 SVGAGI (reference sequence). This CDR3 spans 14 amino acids. In DNA, the CDR3 is TGTGCCAGCAGTTACTCGACAGGGGTGGAGACCCAGTACTTC. It is translated as CASSYSTGVETQYF.

V gene TRBV7-9 combines with J gene TRBJ2-7; 12 bases match TRBD2. The germline V gene has CDR1 SEHNR and CDR2 FQNEAQ (reference sequence). This CDR3 contains 14 residues. Trimming at V came to 5 bases and at J to 4 bases, leaving 3 bases not matched to a gene. The CDR3 DNA reads as TGTGCCAGCAGCCCCGGACTAGCGGGATACGAGCAGTACTTC. Its translation is CASSPGLAGYEQYF.

J is TRBJ1-5 and V is TRBV21-1. TRBV21-1 is termed a pseudogene. The CDR3 is 17 residues long. The CDR3 is CASSKAVFRSSNQPQHF. The DNA of the CDR3 is TGTGCCAGCAGCAAAGCGGTCTTCAGGAGTAGCAATCAGCCCCAGCATTTT.

The chain uses TRBV7-8 and TRBJ2-2; 10 nucleotides agree with TRBD1. The V and J ends lost 5 bases and 2 bases, in that order; junction bases with no gene match: 8. CDR1 and CDR2 from the germline V gene are SGHVS and FQNEAQ. The CDR3 runs to 17 residues. CDR3 coding DNA: TGTGCCAGCAGCGCACCCGGGACAGGGGCAAACACCGGGGAGCTGTTTTTT. As protein: CASSAPGTGANTGELFF.

The chain combines TRBV7-6 with TRBJ2-2, with 9 nucleotides matching TRBD2. J lost 1 base, V lost 5 bases, and 5 bases had no gene match. Germline loops: CDR1 SGHVS, CDR2 FNYEAQ. The CDR3 extends over 16 amino acids. The CDR3 coding sequence is TGTGCCAGCAGCCCACAGACTAGCGGGAACACCGGGGAGCTGTTTTTT. As protein: CASSPQTSGNTGELFF.

This rearrangement joins TRBV15 to TRBJ1-5; unclear D gene. Germline CDR1 and CDR2: LNHNV and YYDKDF (reference sequence). Trimming stripped 5 bases from V and 0 bases from J, with 5 bases between. The length of the CDR3 is 13 residues. The chain's CDR3 is CATSAGSNQPQHF. The CDR3 DNA reads as TGTGCCACCAGCGCAGGTAGCAATCAGCCCCAGCATTTT.

V gene TRBV14 combines with J gene TRBJ2-7; D ambiguous. The V gene's germline CDR1 is SGHDN and CDR2 FVKESK. Trimming took off 2 bases at V and 2 bases at J, with 16 bases between the two ends. This CDR3 has 16 residues. CDR3 nucleotide sequence: TGTGCCAGCAGCCAATCGAAAGACGCCAGCCCCTACGAGCAGTACTTC. It encodes CASSQSKDASPYEQYF. The whole variable domain, remainder taken from reference TRBV14 and TRBJ2-7, is EAGVTQFPSHSVIEKGQTVTLRCDPISGHDNLYWYRRVMGKEIKFLLHFVKESKQDESGMPNNRFLAERTGGTYSTLKVQPAELEDSGVYFCASSQSKDASPYEQYFGPGTRLTVT.

The CDR3 protein is CASTPVSGETQYF. As DNA, the CDR3 is TGTGCCAGCACACCCGTGAGTGGGGAGACCCAGTACTTC. The chain links TRBV11-2 to TRBJ2-5; D is uncertain. CDR1 and CDR2 from the germline V gene are SGHAT and FQNNGV. The ends were cut back, 7 bases at V and 5 bases at J, with 14 bases in the middle. The CDR3 is made up of 13 amino acids.